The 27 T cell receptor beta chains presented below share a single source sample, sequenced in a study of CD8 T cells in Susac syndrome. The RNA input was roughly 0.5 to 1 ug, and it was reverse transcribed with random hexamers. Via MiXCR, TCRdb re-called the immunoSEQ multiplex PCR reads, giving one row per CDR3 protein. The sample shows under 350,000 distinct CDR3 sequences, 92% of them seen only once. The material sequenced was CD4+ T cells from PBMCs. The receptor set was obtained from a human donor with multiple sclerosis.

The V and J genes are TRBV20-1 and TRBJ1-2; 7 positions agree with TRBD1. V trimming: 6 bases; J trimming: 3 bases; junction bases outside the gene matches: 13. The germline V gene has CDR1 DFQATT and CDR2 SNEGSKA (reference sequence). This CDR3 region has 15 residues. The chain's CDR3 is CSARGRRGRDYGYTF. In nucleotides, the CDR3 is TGCAGTGCAAGGGGAAGGAGGGGGCGCGACTATGGCTACACCTTC.

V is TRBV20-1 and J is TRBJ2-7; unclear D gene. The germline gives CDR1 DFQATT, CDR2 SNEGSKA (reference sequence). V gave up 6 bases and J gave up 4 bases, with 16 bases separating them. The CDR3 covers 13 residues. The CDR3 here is CSARAFGPYEQYF. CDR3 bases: TGCAGTGCACGAGCGTTCGGTCCGTACGAGCAGTACTTC.

The CDR3 nucleotides are TGTGCCAGCAGCCAAGATCCCTTCGGACGTACTAACAATGAGCAGTTCTTC. Its protein product is CASSQDPFGRTNNEQFF. This rearrangement joins TRBV3-1 to TRBJ2-1, with D uncertain. V was trimmed by 0 bases and J by 5 bases, leaving 17 bases between them. Germline values: CDR1 LGHDT, CDR2 YNNKEL (reference sequence). This CDR3 has 17 residues.

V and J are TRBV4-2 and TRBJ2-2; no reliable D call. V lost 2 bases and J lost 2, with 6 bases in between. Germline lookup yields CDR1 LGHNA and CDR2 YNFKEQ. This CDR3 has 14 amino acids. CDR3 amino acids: CASSQNYNTGELFF. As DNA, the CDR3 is TGTGCCAGCAGCCAAAACTATAACACCGGGGAGCTGTTTTTT.

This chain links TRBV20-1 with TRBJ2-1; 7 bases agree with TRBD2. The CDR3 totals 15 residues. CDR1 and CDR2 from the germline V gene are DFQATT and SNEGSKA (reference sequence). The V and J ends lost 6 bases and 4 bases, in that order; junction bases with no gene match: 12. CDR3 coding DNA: TGCAGTGCCCTCAGTGCTAGCGGAGGGTACAATGAGCAGTTCTTC. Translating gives CSALSASGGYNEQFF.

CDR3: CSVAKTGTGQETQYF. The CDR3 DNA follows: TGCAGCGTAGCCAAGACCGGGACGGGGCAAGAGACCCAGTACTTC. The rearrangement links TRBV29-1 to TRBJ2-5; TRBD1 or TRBD2 may be the D gene (5 bases each). Germline assignment: CDR1 SQVTM and CDR2 ANQGSEA. This CDR3 is built from 15 residues. V was trimmed by 6 bases and J by 2 bases, leaving 19 bases between them.

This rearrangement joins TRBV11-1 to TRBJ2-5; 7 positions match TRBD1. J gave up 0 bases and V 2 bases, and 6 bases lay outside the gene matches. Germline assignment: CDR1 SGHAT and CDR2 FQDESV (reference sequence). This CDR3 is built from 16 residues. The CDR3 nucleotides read TGTGCCAGCAGCTTATACGACAGGGCCAACCAAGAGACCCAGTACTTC. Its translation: CASSLYDRANQETQYF. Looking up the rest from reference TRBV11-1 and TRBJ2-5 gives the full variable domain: EAEVAQSPRYKITEKSQAVAFWCDPISGHATLYWYRQILGQGPELLVQFQDESVVDDSQLPKDRFSAERLKGVDSTLKIQPAELGDSAMYLCASSLYDRANQETQYFGPGTRLLVL.

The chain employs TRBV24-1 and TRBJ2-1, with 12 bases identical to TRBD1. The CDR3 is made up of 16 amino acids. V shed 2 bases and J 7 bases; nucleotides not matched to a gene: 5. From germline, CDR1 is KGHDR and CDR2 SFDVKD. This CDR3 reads CATSDWGQGARNEQFF. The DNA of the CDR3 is TGTGCCACCAGTGATTGGGGACAGGGGGCTAGGAATGAGCAGTTCTTC.

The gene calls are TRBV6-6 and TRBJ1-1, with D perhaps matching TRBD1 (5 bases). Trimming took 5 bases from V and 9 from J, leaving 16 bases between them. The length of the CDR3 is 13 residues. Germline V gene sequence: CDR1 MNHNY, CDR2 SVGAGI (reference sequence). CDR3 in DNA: TGTGCCAGCAGTACCGACCCCGGGACCAAAGCTTTCTTT. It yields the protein CASSTDPGTKAFF.

CDR3 sequence reads: CASSYDKILSDTQYF. Written as DNA, the CDR3 is TGTGCCAGCAGCTATGACAAGATATTATCAGATACGCAGTATTTT. The chain has TRBV12-3 or TRBV12-4 and TRBJ2-3; D gene ambiguous. Between the trimmed V and J ends, which lost 6 bases and 4 bases, there was a span of 17 bases. This CDR3 contains 15 residues.

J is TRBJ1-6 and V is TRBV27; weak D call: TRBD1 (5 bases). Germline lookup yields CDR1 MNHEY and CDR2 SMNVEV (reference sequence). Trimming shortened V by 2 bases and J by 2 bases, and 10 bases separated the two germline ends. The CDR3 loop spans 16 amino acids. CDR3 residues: CASSLEGATYNSPLHF. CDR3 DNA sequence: TGTGCCAGCAGTTTAGAAGGGGCCACCTATAATTCACCCCTCCACTTT.

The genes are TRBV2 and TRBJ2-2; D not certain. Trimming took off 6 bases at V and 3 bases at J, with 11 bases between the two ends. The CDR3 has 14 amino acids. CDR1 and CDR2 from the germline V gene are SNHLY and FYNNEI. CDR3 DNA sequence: TGTGCCAGCAGGAGCGACGGATACACCGGGGAGCTGTTTTTT. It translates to CASRSDGYTGELFF.

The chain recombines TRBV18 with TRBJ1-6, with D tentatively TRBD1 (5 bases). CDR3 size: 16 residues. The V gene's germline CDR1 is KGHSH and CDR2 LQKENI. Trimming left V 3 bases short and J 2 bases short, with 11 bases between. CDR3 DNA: TGTGCCAGCTCACCTACCGGGACCACCTATAATTCACCCCTCCACTTT. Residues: CASSPTGTTYNSPLHF.

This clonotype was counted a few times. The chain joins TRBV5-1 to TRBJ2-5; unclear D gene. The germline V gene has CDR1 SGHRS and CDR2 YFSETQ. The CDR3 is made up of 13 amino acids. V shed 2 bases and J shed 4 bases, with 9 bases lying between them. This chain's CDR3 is CASSFQVGETQYF. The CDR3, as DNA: TGCGCCAGCAGCTTTCAGGTTGGAGAGACCCAGTACTTC. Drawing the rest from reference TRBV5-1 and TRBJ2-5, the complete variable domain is KAGVTQTPRYLIKTRGQQVTLSCSPISGHRSVSWYQQTPGQGLQFLFEYFSETQRNKGNFPGRFSGRQFSNSRSEMNVSTLELGDSALYLCASSFQVGETQYFGPGTRLLVL.

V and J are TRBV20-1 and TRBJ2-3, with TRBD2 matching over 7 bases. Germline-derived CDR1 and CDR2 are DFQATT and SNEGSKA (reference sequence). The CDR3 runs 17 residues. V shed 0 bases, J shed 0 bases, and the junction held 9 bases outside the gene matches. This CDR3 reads CSARDYRERDSTDTQYF. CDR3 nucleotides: TGCAGTGCTAGAGATTACCGGGAGCGGGATAGCACAGATACGCAGTATTTT.

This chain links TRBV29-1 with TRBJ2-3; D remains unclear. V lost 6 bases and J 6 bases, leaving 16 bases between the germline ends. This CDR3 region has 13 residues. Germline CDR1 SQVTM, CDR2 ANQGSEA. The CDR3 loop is CSVSFDNRDTQYF. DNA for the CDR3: TGCAGCGTCTCGTTCGACAATCGGGATACGCAGTATTTT.

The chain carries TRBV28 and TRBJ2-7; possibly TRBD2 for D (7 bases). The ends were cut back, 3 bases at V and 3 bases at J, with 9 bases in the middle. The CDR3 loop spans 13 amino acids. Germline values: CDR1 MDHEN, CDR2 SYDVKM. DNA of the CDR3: TGTGCCAGCAGTTTGGGGGGGCTCTACGAGCAGTACTTC. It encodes CASSLGGLYEQYF.

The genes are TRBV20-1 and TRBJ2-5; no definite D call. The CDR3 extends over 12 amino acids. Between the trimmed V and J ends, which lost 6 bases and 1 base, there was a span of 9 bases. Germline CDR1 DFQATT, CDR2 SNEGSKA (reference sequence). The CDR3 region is CSAVRAQETQYF. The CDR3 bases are TGCAGTGCGGTCCGGGCCCAAGAGACCCAGTACTTC.

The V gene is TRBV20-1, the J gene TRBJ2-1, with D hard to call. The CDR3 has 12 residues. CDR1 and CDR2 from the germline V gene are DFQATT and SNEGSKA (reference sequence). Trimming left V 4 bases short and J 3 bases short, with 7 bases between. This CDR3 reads CSATTLYNEQFF. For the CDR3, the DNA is TGCAGTGCTACAACACTCTACAATGAGCAGTTCTTC.

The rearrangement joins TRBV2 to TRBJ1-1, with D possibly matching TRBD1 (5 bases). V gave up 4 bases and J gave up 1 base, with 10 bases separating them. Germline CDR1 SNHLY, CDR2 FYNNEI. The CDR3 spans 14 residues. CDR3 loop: CASSVGGGNTEAFF. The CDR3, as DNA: TGTGCCAGCAGTGTCGGCGGGGGGAACACTGAAGCTTTCTTT. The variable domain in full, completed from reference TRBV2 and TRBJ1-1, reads EPEVTQTPSHQVTQMGQEVILRCVPISNHLYFYWYRQILGQKVEFLVSFYNNEISEKSEIFDDQFSVERPDGSNFTLKIRSTKLEDSAMYFCASSVGGGNTEAFFGQGTRLTVV.

The CDR3 loop reads CASSGQGINEQYF. The CDR3 DNA reads TGTGCCAGCAGTGGACAGGGCATCAACGAGCAGTACTTC. The chain combines TRBV2 with TRBJ2-7; 7 bases are shared with TRBD1. Germline V gives CDR1 SNHLY, CDR2 FYNNEI. Trimming at V came to 4 bases and at J to 5 bases, leaving 5 bases not matched to a gene. The CDR3 length is 13 residues. Together with reference TRBV2 and TRBJ2-7, the CDR3 gives the full variable domain: EPEVTQTPSHQVTQMGQEVILRCVPISNHLYFYWYRQILGQKVEFLVSFYNNEISEKSEIFDDQFSVERPDGSNFTLKIRSTKLEDSAMYFCASSGQGINEQYFGPGTRLTVT.

The CDR3, as DNA: TGTGCCAGTAGTATCGTGGGGGCTGGCGAGCAGTACTTC. Protein sequence: CASSIVGAGEQYF. The chain links TRBV19 to TRBJ2-7; D possibly corresponds to TRBD1 (6 bases). The germline V and J ends were trimmed by 3 bases and 6 bases, with 12 bases remaining between them. The CDR3 is made up of 13 amino acids. CDR1 and CDR2 (germline): LNHDA, SQIVND (reference sequence).

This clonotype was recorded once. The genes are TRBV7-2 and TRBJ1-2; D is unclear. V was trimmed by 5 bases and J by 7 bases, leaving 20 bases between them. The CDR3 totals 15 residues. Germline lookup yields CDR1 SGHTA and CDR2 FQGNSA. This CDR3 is CASSPRLGFRGGYTF. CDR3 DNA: TGTGCCAGCAGCCCCCGGCTTGGGTTTCGGGGTGGCTACACCTTC.

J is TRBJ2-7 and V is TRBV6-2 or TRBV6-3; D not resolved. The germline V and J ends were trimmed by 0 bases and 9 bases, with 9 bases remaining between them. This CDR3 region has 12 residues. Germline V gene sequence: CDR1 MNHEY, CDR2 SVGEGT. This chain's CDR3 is CASSYSVRWQYF. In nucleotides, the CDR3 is TGTGCCAGCAGTTACTCTGTGCGGTGGCAGTACTTC.

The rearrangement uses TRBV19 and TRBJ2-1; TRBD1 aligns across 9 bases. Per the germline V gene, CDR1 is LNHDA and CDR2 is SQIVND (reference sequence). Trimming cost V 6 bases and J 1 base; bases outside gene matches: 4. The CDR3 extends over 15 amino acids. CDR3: CASRPGTGSYNEQFF. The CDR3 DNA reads TGTGCCAGTAGGCCCGGGACAGGGTCCTACAATGAGCAGTTCTTC.

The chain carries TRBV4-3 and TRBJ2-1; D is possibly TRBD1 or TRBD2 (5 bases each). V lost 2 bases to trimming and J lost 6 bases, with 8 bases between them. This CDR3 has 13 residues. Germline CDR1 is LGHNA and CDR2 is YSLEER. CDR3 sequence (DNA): TGCGCCAGCAGCCAATCGGGGCCCAATGAGCAGTTCTTC. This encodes CASSQSGPNEQFF.

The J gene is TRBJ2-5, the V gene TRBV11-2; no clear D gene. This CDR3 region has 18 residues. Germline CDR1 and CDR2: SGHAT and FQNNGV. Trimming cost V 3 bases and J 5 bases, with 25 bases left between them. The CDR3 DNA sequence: TGTGCCAGCAGCTTCTTTCGGTTTCGGGCTCCCGACACGGAGACCCAGTACTTC. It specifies CASSFFRFRAPDTETQYF.